Shown below are 27 T cell receptor beta chains from a single sample sequenced in a study of cytomegalovirus exposure and HLA in healthy donors. 60 Vbeta and 13 Jbeta primers were used in PCR. Data came from immunoSEQ multiplex PCR; TCRdb stores just in-frame clones and leaves some out. The sample shows 120,000 or so clones, 80% of them seen only once. Specimen: PBMCs. These receptor sequences come from a man aged 25-40 years in good health and CMV-seronegative.

The chain has TRBV7-8 and TRBJ2-2; 7 nucleotides agree with TRBD2. The V gene end was trimmed by 2 bases and the J gene end by 0 bases; junction bases not matched to a gene: 3. Germline CDR1 SGHVS, CDR2 FQNEAQ. The CDR3 covers 16 residues. DNA of the CDR3: TGTGCCAGCAGCTTATGGGCGGGAGCGAACACCGGGGAGCTGTTTTTT. Translating it yields CASSLWAGANTGELFF.

This rearrangement joins TRBV5-4 to TRBJ2-5; D gene uncertain. The CDR3 is 15 amino acids. Germline V lookup: CDR1 SGHNT, CDR2 YYREEE (reference sequence). The V gene lost 0 bases and the J gene lost 4 bases, with 13 bases spanning the gap. The DNA of the CDR3 is TGTGCCAGCAGCTTGGCCGGGTCTCCGGGAGAGACCCAGTACTTC. Translating it yields CASSLAGSPGETQYF.

A note on this clone: An end of the junction does not agree with germline; a read error may underlie this. The chain couples TRBV27 to TRBJ1-2, with a weak D call TRBD1 (5 bases). The germline CDR1 and CDR2 sequences are MNHEY and SMNVEV (reference sequence). The CDR3 spans 13 residues. The CDR3 region is CASSTGRAGGYPF. The CDR3 bases are TGTGCCAGCAGTACGGGCAGGGCAGGCGGCTACCCCTTC.

The chain is built from TRBV5-4 and TRBJ2-1, with unresolved D. V shed 4 bases and J shed 11 bases, with 10 bases lying between them. This CDR3 is built from 11 residues. The germline CDR1 and CDR2 sequences are SGHNT and YYREEE (reference sequence). CDR3 in DNA: TGTGCCAGCAGCAGATCGGGTAAGCAGTTCTTC. This encodes CASSRSGKQFF.

This chain uses TRBV27 with TRBJ2-2; D gene uncertain. V was trimmed by 2 bases and J by 7 bases, leaving 5 bases between them. This CDR3 comprises 12 residues. CDR1 MNHEY and CDR2 SMNVEV come from the germline V gene (reference sequence). Here the CDR3 DNA reads TGTGCCAGCAGTTTAGTATTCGGGGAGCTGTTTTTT. This codes for CASSLVFGELFF.

The chain combines TRBV11-3 with TRBJ2-7; tentative D call: TRBD1 (6 bases). The CDR3 sequence is 13 residues long. The V and J ends lost 7 bases and 6 bases respectively, with 16 bases between them. Germline-derived CDR1 and CDR2 are SGHNT and YENEEA. The CDR3 protein is CASIHDGGPEQYF. CDR3 DNA: TGTGCCAGCATCCATGATGGGGGCCCCGAGCAGTACTTC.

This clone has a single count. This chain joins TRBV19 and TRBJ1-3; possibly TRBD1 for D (6 bases). Germline values: CDR1 LNHDA, CDR2 SQIVND (reference sequence). This CDR3 spans 15 amino acids. V was cut by 7 bases and J by 0 bases, with 13 bases left in between. The CDR3 bases are TGTGCCAGTAAAACACAGGGTGACTCTGGAAACACCATATATTTT. Translated, it gives CASKTQGDSGNTIYF.

V usage is TRBV5-1 and J usage is TRBJ2-7, with 7 bases fitting TRBD1. The V and J ends lost 4 bases and 2 bases, in that order; junction bases with no gene match: 12. This CDR3 has 16 residues. CDR1 and CDR2 from the germline V gene are SGHRS and YFSETQ. As DNA, the CDR3 is TGCGCCAGCAGCACGGTAGGGAGACAGGGAACCTACGAGCAGTACTTC. It specifies CASSTVGRQGTYEQYF.

The gene calls are TRBV29-1 and TRBJ2-7, with a weak D call TRBD2 (6 bases). There are 14 residues in the CDR3. Trimming cost V 2 bases and J 6 bases, with 17 bases left between them. The V gene's germline CDR1 is SQVTM and CDR2 ANQGSEA. DNA for the CDR3: TGCAGCGTTGAACGACTAGGTTCTCAATCCGAGCAGTACTTC. It translates to CSVERLGSQSEQYF.

The gene calls are TRBV5-4 and TRBJ2-5; perhaps TRBD2 as D (5 bases). The V gene's germline CDR1 is SGHNT and CDR2 YYREEE (reference sequence). Trimming took 1 base from V and 2 from J, leaving 9 bases between them. There are 14 residues in the CDR3. The CDR3 loop is CASSLLGEQETQYF. The DNA of the CDR3 is TGTGCCAGCAGCTTGCTCGGGGAACAAGAGACCCAGTACTTC.

This clone has only a few counts. The chain combines TRBV19 with TRBJ1-1, with 12 bases aligning to TRBD1. The CDR3 length is 14 residues. The germline gives CDR1 LNHDA, CDR2 SQIVND (reference sequence). The V segment lost 6 bases and the J segment 7 bases; nucleotides outside the gene matches: 6. The CDR3 sequence: CASRMGQGAGEAFF. CDR3 DNA: TGTGCCAGTAGGATGGGACAGGGGGCCGGTGAAGCTTTCTTT.

The chain couples TRBV7-6 to TRBJ1-4, with a weak D call TRBD1 (6 bases). This CDR3 is built from 15 residues. Germline CDR1 is SGHVS and CDR2 is FNYEAQ. Trimming removed 5 bases at V and 5 bases at J, with 15 bases between. The CDR3, as DNA: TGTGCCAGCAGCCCTTGGGCAGGGGCCAATGAAAAACTGTTTTTT. Translated: CASSPWAGANEKLFF. Looking up the rest from reference TRBV7-6 and TRBJ1-4 gives the full variable domain: GAGVSQSPRYKVTKRGQDVALRCDPISGHVSLYWYRQALGQGPEFLTYFNYEAQQDKSGLPNDRFSAERPEGSISTLTIQRTEQRDSAMYRCASSPWAGANEKLFFGSGTQLSVL.

In regard to this clone: The same CDR3 can be traced to other DNA sequences in this sample. The gene calls are TRBV6-1 and TRBJ1-1; D possibly corresponds to TRBD1 (6 bases). The germline V gene has CDR1 MNHNS and CDR2 SASEGT. The CDR3 has 13 residues. Between the trimmed V and J ends, which lost 6 bases and 4 bases, there was a span of 12 bases. CDR3 nucleotide sequence: TGTGCCAGCAGGCGAGGGGGTAGCACTGAAGCTTTCTTT. Protein: CASRRGGSTEAFF.

The count of this clone is one. The chain is built from TRBV19 and TRBJ2-2; D unresolved. Germline loops: CDR1 LNHDA, CDR2 SQIVND (reference sequence). V was pared by 3 bases and J by 1 base, with 15 bases between. The CDR3 spans 17 residues. The CDR3 region has the DNA TGTGCCAGTAGTATGCCCCAGGCACAGATGAACACCGGGGAGCTGTTTTTT. It yields the protein CASSMPQAQMNTGELFF.

This clone has just a few counts. The same CDR3 can be traced to other DNA sequences in this sample. The rearrangement links TRBV4-3 to TRBJ1-4; 8 bases map to TRBD1. Per the germline V gene, CDR1 is LGHNA and CDR2 is YSLEER. This CDR3 comprises 15 residues. V lost 2 bases to trimming and J lost 7 bases; unmatched junction nucleotides: 6. CDR3 sequence: CASSQTQGAGEKLFF. The CDR3 DNA sequence: TGCGCCAGCAGCCAAACTCAGGGGGCCGGTGAAAAACTGTTTTTT.

The chain joins TRBV11-1 to TRBJ1-1, with D possibly being TRBD1 (6 bases). CDR1 is SGHAT, CDR2 FQDESV, per germline (reference sequence). Trimming shortened V by 5 bases and J by 7 bases, and 23 bases separated the two germline ends. This CDR3 spans 16 amino acids. The CDR3 is CASSPPGGRLFGEAFF. For the CDR3, the DNA is TGTGCCAGCAGCCCCCCCGGGGGGCGTTTGTTTGGTGAAGCTTTCTTT.

The chain is built from TRBV4-3 and TRBJ2-7, with D maybe TRBD1 (5 bases). V dropped 5 bases and J dropped 5 bases, with 16 bases sitting between them. The CDR3 is 14 residues long. The germline V gene encodes CDR1 LGHNA and CDR2 YSLEER. The CDR3 DNA reads as TGCGCCAGCAGCTTAGGGGTCTCGGACAACGAGCAGTACTTC. It translates to CASSLGVSDNEQYF.

This clone was detected a few times. The V gene is TRBV7-9, the J gene TRBJ1-1; TRBD1 agrees at 9 bases. V lost 4 bases, J lost 6 bases, and 3 bases stayed unmatched. Germline V lookup: CDR1 SEHNR, CDR2 FQNEAQ (reference sequence). The CDR3 extends over 13 amino acids. The CDR3 reads CASSWGQGAEAFF. The DNA of the CDR3 is TGTGCCAGCAGCTGGGGACAGGGTGCTGAAGCTTTCTTT.

The V and J genes are TRBV11-3 and TRBJ2-1; the match to TRBD2 covers 7 bases. The V gene's germline CDR1 is SGHNT and CDR2 YENEEA. The V segment lost 4 bases and the J segment 8 bases; nucleotides outside the gene matches: 11. The CDR3 is 15 residues long. The CDR3 nucleotides read TGTGCCAGCAGCTGGGGGAGGGCCACAATTGATGAGCAGTTCTTC. Residues: CASSWGRATIDEQFF. The full variable domain, in which reference TRBV11-3 and TRBJ2-1 provide the parts outside the CDR3, is EAGVVQSPRYKIIEKKQPVAFWCNPISGHNTLYWYLQNLGQGPELLIRYENEEAVDDSQLPKDRFSAERLKGVDSTLKIQPAELGDSAVYLCASSWGRATIDEQFFGPGTRLTVL.

The rearrangement links TRBV7-9 to TRBJ1-4; TRBD1 aligns across 10 bases. CDR3 length: 16 residues. Germline-derived CDR1 and CDR2 are SEHNR and FQNEAQ (reference sequence). Losses at the gene ends were 5 bases for V and 4 bases for J; bases not matched to a gene: 7. CDR3 coding DNA: TGTGCCAGCAGCCCCTGGGACAGGGGTTTTAATGAAAAACTGTTTTTT. Its protein product is CASSPWDRGFNEKLFF.

J is TRBJ2-2 and V is TRBV10-2; D is unresolved. This CDR3 contains 13 residues. The germline V gene has CDR1 WSHSY and CDR2 SAAADI. Trimming took 10 bases from V and 1 from J, leaving 10 bases between them. DNA of the CDR3: TGCGCCATCAAAGTCGGGAACACCGGGGAGCTGTTTTTT. Its protein is CAIKVGNTGELFF.

The gene calls are TRBV7-9 and TRBJ1-2; D perhaps matches TRBD1 (6 bases). The CDR3 is 15 amino acids. The ends were cut back, 3 bases at V and 6 bases at J, with 17 bases in the middle. CDR1 and CDR2 from the germline V gene are SEHNR and FQNEAQ (reference sequence). The CDR3 sequence is CASSFGGGGGDGYTF. In nucleotides, the CDR3 is TGTGCCAGCAGCTTCGGGGGCGGCGGGGGGGATGGCTACACCTTC.

In DNA form, the CDR3 reads TGTGCCAGCAGACCCGGGACAGCTGGGGCCAACGTCCTGACTTTC. This translates into CASRPGTAGANVLTF. V gene TRBV6-5 combines with J gene TRBJ2-6; TRBD1 agrees at 7 bases. From germline, CDR1 is MNHEY and CDR2 SVGAGI. Losses at the gene ends were 6 bases for V and 2 bases for J; bases not matched to a gene: 4. The CDR3 covers 15 residues.

This clone was detected only once. V and J are TRBV10-1 and TRBJ2-5; D might be TRBD2 (5 bases). The J call may be mistaken, given a closer DNA end match to TRBJ2-7. Germline-derived CDR1 and CDR2 are WNHNN and SYGVQD (reference sequence). The CDR3 has 15 amino acids. The CDR3 region has the DNA TGCGCCAGCAGTGAGTCCGGCGGGTTAACCTACGAGCAGTACTTC. This encodes CASSESGGLTYEQYF.

This clone appeared a few times. CDR3 in amino acids: CASSQERAPGSYEQYF. CDR3 DNA sequence: TGCGCCAGCAGCCAAGAGCGGGCTCCCGGGTCCTACGAGCAGTACTTC. The genes are TRBV4-3 and TRBJ2-7; possibly TRBD2 for D (5 bases). The CDR3 runs to 16 residues. Deletions cut 0 bases from V and 1 base from J, with 13 bases between. CDR1 and CDR2 from the germline V gene are LGHNA and YSLEER.

The chain joins TRBV6-5 to TRBJ1-2; 8 positions match TRBD1. With V trimmed by 4 bases and J by 2 bases, 9 bases remained unmatched. CDR3 size: 16 residues. CDR1 MNHEY and CDR2 SVGAGI come from the germline V gene. The CDR3 here is CASSFFRTGTNYGYTF. The CDR3 DNA reads TGTGCCAGCAGTTTTTTCAGGACAGGGACCAACTATGGCTACACCTTC.

This chain joins TRBV30 and TRBJ1-4; D gene unclear. Germline lookup yields CDR1 GTSNPN and CDR2 SVGIG (reference sequence). The CDR3 spans 14 residues. Trimming pared 2 bases from V and 8 bases from J, leaving 15 bases between. The CDR3 DNA reads as TGTGCCTGGAGTTCGGCAGGACTGCGGGAAAAACTGTTTTTT. It translates to CAWSSAGLREKLFF.